The next 12 T cell receptor beta chains were all read from a single sample in a study of patients and donors after allogeneic stem cell transplantation. TCRdb re-analysed the RT-PCR reads in MiXCR, keeping a single row per CDR3 protein. The sample shows some 960,000 distinct CDR3 sequences, about a sixth of them seen only once. Sample: blood, either unsorted or a sorted T cell fraction (not recorded which). Source of these receptors: a human donor who was either an allogeneic HSCT recipient or a stem cell or donor lymphocyte infusion donor (not recorded which). It is not recorded whose cells these are; they may come from a transplant donor.

This clonotype appeared a few times. The rearrangement joins TRBV12-3 or TRBV12-4 to TRBJ2-2, with 10 positions matching TRBD1. The CDR3 consists of 16 residues. The V and J ends lost 5 bases and 1 base, in that order; junction bases with no gene match: 4. The CDR3 DNA follows: TGTGCCAGCAGTAGGACAGGGGGGTTGAACACCGGGGAGCTGTTTTTT. Its protein is CASSRTGGLNTGELFF.

A few counts support this clonotype. J is TRBJ2-3 and V is TRBV7-2; D gene ambiguous. CDR3 length: 15 amino acids. Germline V gene data show CDR1 as SGHTA and CDR2 as FQGNSA. Between the trimmed V and J ends, which lost 5 bases and 0 bases, there was a span of 12 bases. CDR3 bases: TGTGCCAGCAGCCACGACGCGTCTAGCACAGATACGCAGTATTTT. It is translated as CASSHDASSTDTQYF. Together with reference TRBV7-2 and TRBJ2-3, the CDR3 gives the full variable domain: GAGVSQSPSNKVTEKGKDVELRCDPISGHTALYWYRQSLGQGLEFLIYFQGNSAPDKSGLPSDRFSAERTGGSVSTLTIQRTQQEDSAVYLCASSHDASSTDTQYFGPGTRLTVL.

This clonotype appeared many times. This sequence joins TRBV12-3 or TRBV12-4 and TRBJ2-7; weak D call: TRBD2 (6 bases). This CDR3 region has 14 residues. V was trimmed by 3 bases and J by 5 bases, leaving 14 bases between them. This CDR3 reads CASSFVGRGDEQYF. The CDR3 DNA reads TGTGCCAGCAGTTTTGTCGGGAGAGGCGACGAGCAGTACTTC.

The J gene is TRBJ1-6, the V gene TRBV19; D not certain. Between the trimmed V and J ends, which lost 7 bases and 0 bases, there was a span of 22 bases. CDR3 length equals 19 residues. The V gene's germline CDR1 is LNHDA and CDR2 SQIVND (reference sequence). This chain's CDR3 is CASTPFRTQRGSYNSPLHF. As DNA, the CDR3 is TGTGCCAGTACCCCATTCAGAACCCAGCGGGGCTCCTATAATTCACCCCTCCACTTT. The full variable domain, completed using reference TRBV19 and TRBJ1-6, is DGGITQSPKYLFRKEGQNVTLSCEQNLNHDAMYWYRQDPGQGLRLIYYSQIVNDFQKGDIAEGYSVSREKKESFPLTVTSAQKNPTAFYLCASTPFRTQRGSYNSPLHFGNGTRLTVT.

This clonotype appeared a few times. The chain uses TRBV21-1 and TRBJ2-7; TRBD1 reflects the table's D call only, with no check against the DNA. TRBV21-1 is a documented pseudogene. This CDR3 is 16 amino acids long. CDR3 loop: CASSERPGTVLYEQYF. The DNA for the CDR3 is TGTGCCAGCAGCGAACGTCCTGGGACGGTCCTCTACGAGCAGTACTTC.

V usage is TRBV5-5 and J usage is TRBJ1-1, with D possibly matching TRBD1 (5 bases). Looked up from germline, CDR1 is SGHKS and CDR2 is YYEKEE (reference sequence). V lost 6 bases, J lost 5 bases, and 20 bases lay in between. CDR3 length: 15 amino acids. CDR3 residues: CASIPGRGLGTEAFF. The CDR3 nucleotides read TGTGCCAGCATCCCGGGGAGGGGATTAGGAACTGAAGCTTTCTTT.

The V gene is TRBV20-1, the J gene TRBJ2-7, with 7 nucleotides matching TRBD1. CDR3 length: 11 residues. Germline CDR1 DFQATT, CDR2 SNEGSKA (reference sequence). V gave up 6 bases and J gave up 5 bases; unmatched junction bases: 4. The CDR3 sequence is CSAIQGNEQYF. CDR3 coding DNA: TGCAGTGCCATACAGGGGAACGAGCAGTACTTC.

The chain has TRBV3-1 and TRBJ2-7; 8 positions match TRBD2. With V trimmed by 1 base and J by 3 bases, 5 bases remained unmatched. The CDR3 is 15 amino acids. The V gene's germline CDR1 is LGHDT and CDR2 YNNKEL (reference sequence). In DNA form, the CDR3 reads TGTGCCAGCAGCCAAGTCACTAGCGGAGTCTACGAGCAGTACTTC. Translation: CASSQVTSGVYEQYF.

The chain is built from TRBV20-1 and TRBJ1-6; D not resolved. The CDR3 is 11 residues long. V was shortened by 5 bases and J by 11 bases, with 10 bases between the two germline ends. Germline V gene lookup returns CDR1 DFQATT and CDR2 SNEGSKA (reference sequence). CDR3 DNA sequence: TGCAGTGCTGCTAGCGGGCCACCCCTCCACTTT. This gives the protein CSAASGPPLHF.

The V and J genes are TRBV29-1 and TRBJ2-5; perhaps D is TRBD1 or TRBD2 (5 bases each). The CDR3 consists of 16 residues. V dropped 0 bases and J dropped 5 bases, with 19 bases sitting between them. CDR1 and CDR2 from the germline V gene are SQVTM and ANQGSEA. In DNA, the CDR3 is TGCAGCGTTGAAGATCAAACCGGGACCCCGTCGGAGACCCAGTACTTC. Its protein product is CSVEDQTGTPSETQYF.

This sequence joins TRBV27 and TRBJ2-5; 12 bases fit TRBD2. The trim removed 4 bases at V and 2 bases at J, leaving 5 bases unmatched. CDR1 is MNHEY, CDR2 SMNVEV, per germline (reference sequence). The CDR3 runs to 16 residues. CDR3 in amino acids: CASSSPLAGGQETQYF. CDR3 bases: TGTGCCAGCAGTTCGCCCCTAGCGGGGGGGCAAGAGACCCAGTACTTC.

V and J are TRBV19 and TRBJ1-2, with D possibly being TRBD1 (6 bases). This CDR3 spans 16 amino acids. Trimming stripped 5 bases from V and 6 bases from J, with 22 bases between. Germline V lookup: CDR1 LNHDA, CDR2 SQIVND (reference sequence). The CDR3 coding sequence is TGTGCCAGTAGTTCCTACTACAGGGAGACGGTCAATGGCTACACCTTC. Protein product: CASSSYYRETVNGYTF.